This is a list of T cell receptor beta chains from one sample in a study of blood T cell repertoires in COVID-19. Sequencing used immunoSEQ multiplex PCR; TCRdb keeps in-frame clones, though not all of them. Of 300,000 or so clones listed, 89% are singletons. The sequencing sample was made of peripheral blood. These receptors all come from a young man who had recovered from COVID-19. Each CDR3 is given with its conserved first and last residue. Each record gives: clone size, V gene, J gene, D gene, CDR3 DNA, CDR3 protein. A D gene is named only where the DNA matches it firmly. Part of the rows lack a size; the others show once, few, many or a class for expanded clones.

clone_size: -; v_call: TRBV9; j_call: TRBJ1-1; d_call: -; cdr3_nt: TGTGCCAGCAGCGTAGCAGGTCAATCTGAAGCTTTCTTT; cdr3_aa: CASSVAGQSEAFF
clone_size: -; v_call: TRBV6-6; j_call: TRBJ1-1; d_call: -; cdr3_nt: TGTGCCAGCAGTTACGGTGAGACTGAAGCTTTCTTT; cdr3_aa: CASSYGETEAFF
clone_size: -; v_call: TRBV3-1/TRBV3-2; j_call: TRBJ2-5; d_call: -; cdr3_nt: TGTGCCAGCAGCCAGCTACCGGGGAGGGAGACCCAGTACTTC; cdr3_aa: CASSQLPGRETQYF
clone_size: -; v_call: TRBV15; j_call: TRBJ2-3; d_call: TRBD2; cdr3_nt: TGTGCCACCAGCAGGGAGCTAGCGGGGGGGACAGATACGCAGTATTTT; cdr3_aa: CATSRELAGGTDTQYF
clone_size: -; v_call: TRBV4-2; j_call: TRBJ2-3; d_call: TRBD2; cdr3_nt: TGTGCCAGCAGCCGCCTGGGACTAGCGGGGGGGCCTAGCACAGATACGCAGTATTTT; cdr3_aa: CASSRLGLAGGPSTDTQYF
clone_size: -; v_call: TRBV7-2; j_call: TRBJ2-1; d_call: -; cdr3_nt: TGTGCCAGCAGCTTAGAATTGGCACAGCCTGAGCAGTTCTTC; cdr3_aa: CASSLELAQPEQFF
clone_size: once; v_call: TRBV4-3; j_call: TRBJ1-1; d_call: TRBD1; cdr3_nt: TGCGCCAGCAGCCAAGATTTCGGACAGGGGGCAAGTGAAGCTTTCTTT; cdr3_aa: CASSQDFGQGASEAFF
clone_size: -; v_call: TRBV19; j_call: TRBJ2-2; d_call: -; cdr3_nt: TGTGCCAGTAGTATAGATTCCGGTAACACCGGGGAGCTGTTTTTT; cdr3_aa: CASSIDSGNTGELFF
clone_size: -; v_call: TRBV27; j_call: TRBJ2-5; d_call: -; cdr3_nt: TGTGCCAGCAGTTTAGATCCCAGCGGCCAAGAGACCCAGTACTTC; cdr3_aa: CASSLDPSGQETQYF
clone_size: -; v_call: TRBV7-9; j_call: TRBJ1-2; d_call: TRBD1; cdr3_nt: TGTGCCAGCAGCCCACCGGGGACAGGCGTAGGCTACACCTTC; cdr3_aa: CASSPPGTGVGYTF
clone_size: -; v_call: TRBV28; j_call: TRBJ1-1; d_call: -; cdr3_nt: TGTGCCAGCAGTTTATTCGGAGTCAGGAACACTGAAGCTTTCTTT; cdr3_aa: CASSLFGVRNTEAFF
clone_size: once; v_call: TRBV6-2/TRBV6-3; j_call: TRBJ1-2; d_call: -; cdr3_nt: TGTGCCAGCAGTTACTCCCAGAAGTATGGCTACACCTTC; cdr3_aa: CASSYSQKYGYTF
clone_size: -; v_call: TRBV7-9; j_call: TRBJ2-5; d_call: -; cdr3_nt: TGTGCCAGCTATACATGGGACAAACAAGAGACCCAGTACTTC; cdr3_aa: CASYTWDKQETQYF
clone_size: -; v_call: TRBV3-1/TRBV3-2; j_call: TRBJ2-1; d_call: -; cdr3_nt: TGTGCCAGCAGCCAGCAGGACTACAATGAGCAGTTCTTC; cdr3_aa: CASSQQDYNEQFF
clone_size: -; v_call: TRBV6-5; j_call: TRBJ2-2; d_call: TRBD1; cdr3_nt: TGTGCCAGCAAACCGGGACAGGCGAACACCGGGGAGCTGTTTTTT; cdr3_aa: CASKPGQANTGELFF
clone_size: -; v_call: TRBV3-1/TRBV3-2; j_call: TRBJ1-3; d_call: -; cdr3_nt: TGTGCCAGCAGCTCACCAGGCTTCTCTGGAAACACCATATATTTT; cdr3_aa: CASSSPGFSGNTIYF
clone_size: -; v_call: TRBV19; j_call: TRBJ1-5; d_call: TRBD1; cdr3_nt: TGTGCCAGTAGTCGGACAGGGGCGATCAGCAATCAGCCCCAGCATTTT; cdr3_aa: CASSRTGAISNQPQHF
clone_size: -; v_call: TRBV19; j_call: TRBJ2-1; d_call: -; cdr3_nt: TGTGCCAGTAGCGGGGGATACAATGAGCAGTTCTTC; cdr3_aa: CASSGGYNEQFF